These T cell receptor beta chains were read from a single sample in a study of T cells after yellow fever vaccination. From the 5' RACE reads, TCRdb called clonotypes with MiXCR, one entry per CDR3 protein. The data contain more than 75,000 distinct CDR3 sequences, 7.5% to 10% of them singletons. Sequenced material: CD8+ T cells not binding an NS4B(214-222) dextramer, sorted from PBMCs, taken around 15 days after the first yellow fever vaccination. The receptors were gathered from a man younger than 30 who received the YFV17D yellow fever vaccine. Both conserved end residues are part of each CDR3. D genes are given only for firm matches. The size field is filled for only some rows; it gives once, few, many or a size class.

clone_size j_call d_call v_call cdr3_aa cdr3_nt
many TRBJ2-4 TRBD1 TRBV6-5 CASSYLQGFNDVAKNIQYF TGTGCCAGCAGTTACCTACAGGGGTTTAATGATGTGGCCAAAAACATTCAGTACTTC
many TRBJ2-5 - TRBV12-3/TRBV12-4 CASSFEGQETQYF TGTGCCAGCAGTTTTGAGGGCCAAGAGACCCAGTACTTC
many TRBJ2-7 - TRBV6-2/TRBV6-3 CASSPAYEQYF TGTGCCAGCAGCCCAGCTTACGAGCAGTACTTC
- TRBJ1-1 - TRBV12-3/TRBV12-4 CASRLEAGAEAFF TGTGCCAGCAGGCTAGAGGCAGGCGCTGAAGCTTTCTTT
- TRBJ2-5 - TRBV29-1 CSAERDGRQETQYF TGCAGCGCTGAACGGGACGGACGCCAAGAGACCCAGTACTTC
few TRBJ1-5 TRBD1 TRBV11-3 CASSLGTAINQPQHF TGTGCCAGCAGTCTCGGGACAGCCATTAATCAGCCCCAGCATTTT
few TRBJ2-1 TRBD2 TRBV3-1 CASSQVLLFTSGVYNEQFF TGTGCCAGCAGCCAAGTCCTTTTATTCACTAGCGGGGTTTACAATGAGCAGTTCTTC
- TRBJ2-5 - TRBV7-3 CASSPTRAPKETQYF TGTGCCAGCAGCCCAACCCGTGCCCCGAAAGAGACCCAGTACTTC
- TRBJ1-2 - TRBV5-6 CASSLGSHYGYTF TGTGCCAGCAGCTTGGGCAGCCACTATGGCTACACCTTC
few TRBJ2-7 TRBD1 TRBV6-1 CASSKPGQAPYEQYF TGTGCCAGCAGTAAGCCGGGACAGGCCCCCTACGAGCAGTACTTC
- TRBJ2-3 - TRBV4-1 CASSQQQTTDTQYF TGCGCCAGCAGCCAACAACAGACCACAGATACGCAGTATTTT
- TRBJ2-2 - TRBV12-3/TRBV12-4 CASSLQGIGELFF TGTGCCAGCAGTTTACAGGGGATCGGGGAGCTGTTTTTT
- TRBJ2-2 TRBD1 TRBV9 CASSDLNYGTGVVANTGELFF TGTGCCAGCAGCGATTTAAATTATGGGACAGGGGTAGTCGCGAACACCGGGGAGCTGTTTTTT
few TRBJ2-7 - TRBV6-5 CASSYAPRELAYEQYF TGTGCCAGCAGTTACGCGCCCCGGGAGCTCGCCTACGAGCAGTACTTC
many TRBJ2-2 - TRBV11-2 CASSLLGGAFTGELFF TGTGCCAGCAGCTTATTGGGGGGGGCCTTTACCGGGGAGCTGTTTTTT
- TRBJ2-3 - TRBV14 CASSQDIWQGTDTQYF TGTGCCAGCAGCCAAGATATCTGGCAGGGCACAGATACGCAGTATTTT
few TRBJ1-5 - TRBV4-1 CASSQGQGIRPQHF TGCGCCAGCAGCCAAGGGCAGGGAATCAGGCCCCAGCATTTT
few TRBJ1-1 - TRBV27 CASSLPGGLGTEAFF TGTGCCAGCAGTTTACCGGGGGGCCTGGGCACTGAAGCTTTCTTT
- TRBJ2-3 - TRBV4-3 CASSQDAGRTTDTQYF TGCGCCAGCAGCCAAGATGCGGGGCGGACTACAGATACGCAGTATTTT
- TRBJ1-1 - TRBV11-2 CASSLPQDLMNTEAFF TGTGCCAGCAGCTTACCTCAGGATCTCATGAACACTGAAGCTTTCTTT
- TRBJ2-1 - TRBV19 CASSTGNEQFF TGTGCCAGTAGCACAGGGAATGAGCAGTTCTTC
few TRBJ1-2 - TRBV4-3 CASSQVGASYGYTF TGCGCCAGCAGCCAAGTTGGGGCGAGCTATGGCTACACCTTC
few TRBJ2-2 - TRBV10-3 CATLPGSTGELFF TGTGCCACCCTCCCGGGGAGCACCGGGGAGCTGTTTTTT
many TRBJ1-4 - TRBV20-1 CSARDLPGEDEKLFF TGCAGTGCTAGAGATCTCCCGGGGGAGGATGAAAAACTGTTTTTT
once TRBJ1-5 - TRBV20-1 CSARDRRGPTIGSNQPQHF TGCAGTGCTAGAGATCGGAGGGGCCCCACCATAGGTAGCAATCAGCCCCAGCATTTT
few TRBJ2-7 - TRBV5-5 CASSLGRVGNEQYF TGTGCCAGCAGCTTGGGTAGGGTCGGGAACGAGCAGTACTTC
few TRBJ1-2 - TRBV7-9 CASSNREVEGYTF TGTGCCAGCAGTAACAGGGAGGTCGAGGGCTACACCTTC
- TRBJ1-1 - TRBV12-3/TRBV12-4 CASSSGPGADPEAFF TGTGCCAGCAGTTCCGGGCCGGGAGCGGATCCTGAAGCTTTCTTT
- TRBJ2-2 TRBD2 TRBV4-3 CASSHTLAGGNTGELFF TGCGCCAGCAGCCATACTCTAGCGGGGGGGAACACCGGGGAGCTGTTTTTT
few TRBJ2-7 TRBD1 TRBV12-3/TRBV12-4 CASKDRVRYEQYF TGTGCCAGCAAAGACAGGGTTCGCTACGAGCAGTACTTC
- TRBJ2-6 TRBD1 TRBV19 CASSIDRGKSGANVLTF TGTGCCAGTAGTATCGACAGGGGGAAGAGTGGGGCCAACGTCCTGACTTTC
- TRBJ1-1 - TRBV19 CASKMGTGNTEAFF TGTGCCAGTAAAATGGGGACGGGGAACACTGAAGCTTTCTTT
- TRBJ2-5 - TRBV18 CASSPFPRQDQETQYF TGTGCCAGCTCACCTTTCCCGCGACAGGACCAAGAGACCCAGTACTTC
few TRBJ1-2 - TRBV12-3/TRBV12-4 CASSRAGANYGYTF TGTGCCAGCTCAAGAGCTGGCGCTAACTATGGCTACACCTTC
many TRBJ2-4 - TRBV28 CASSPGNNIQYF TGTGCCAGCAGCCCGGGAAACAACATTCAGTACTTC
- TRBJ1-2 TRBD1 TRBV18 CASSAGHRGLDYGYTF TGTGCCAGCTCAGCCGGACACAGGGGACTAGACTATGGCTACACCTTC
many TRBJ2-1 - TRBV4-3 CASSQDIGDNEQFF TGCGCCAGCAGCCAAGATATCGGGGACAATGAGCAGTTCTTC
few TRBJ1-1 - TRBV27 CASSLLGADTEAFF TGTGCCAGCAGTTTATTGGGGGCTGACACTGAAGCTTTCTTT
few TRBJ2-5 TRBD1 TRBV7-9 CASSARDRVETQYF TGTGCCAGCAGCGCCCGGGACAGGGTAGAGACCCAGTACTTC